The 15 T cell receptor beta chains below were found in one sample sequenced in a study of CD8 T cells in ankylosing spondylitis. Their recognized antigens are unknown. Study conclusions and caveats: Ankylosing spondylitis blood appeared to be characterized by a TCR beta motif of about 8 highly homologous variants.

TCRdb ran MiXCR on the 5' RACE reads and lists one entry per CDR3 protein. The data hold more than 650,000 distinct CDR3 sequences, with approximately 12% observed a single time. Material: blood, either unsorted or a sorted T cell fraction (not recorded which). The receptors were sampled from a male donor with ankylosing spondylitis.

J is TRBJ2-2 and V is TRBV4-1, with 8 positions matching TRBD2. CDR1 MGHRA and CDR2 YSYEKL come from the germline V gene. V lost 3 bases, J lost 4 bases, and 13 bases stayed unmatched. The CDR3 consists of 18 residues. CDR3 region: CASSHRRSGGAVTGELFF. CDR3 coding DNA: TGCGCCAGCAGCCATCGCCGCTCGGGGGGGGCGGTCACCGGGGAGCTGTTTTTT.

This clonotype was seen a single time. This rearrangement joins TRBV25-1 to TRBJ1-1; D is perhaps TRBD1 (5 bases). Germline CDR1 and CDR2: MGHDK and SYGVNS. V lost 3 bases and J lost 8, with 13 bases in between. The CDR3 spans 13 residues. As DNA, the CDR3 is TGTGCCAGCAGTGAGCAGGGACCCTTCGAAGCTTTCTTT. The encoded protein is CASSEQGPFEAFF.

This clonotype was counted many times. The chain joins TRBV6-2 or TRBV6-3 to TRBJ1-1; 7 positions match TRBD1. Germline CDR1 reads MNHEY; CDR2 reads SVGEGT. CDR3 length: 14 amino acids. The trim removed 4 bases at V and 2 bases at J, leaving 4 bases unmatched. The CDR3 loop reads CASSSRDSNTEAFF. The CDR3 coding sequence is TGTGCCAGCAGTTCCCGGGACAGTAACACTGAAGCTTTCTTT.

In this sample, this clonotype turned up a few times. This chain joins TRBV11-1 and TRBJ2-1; the match to TRBD2 covers 14 bases. Trimming at V came to 3 bases and at J to 7 bases, leaving 8 bases not matched to a gene. The germline CDR1 and CDR2 sequences are SGHAT and FQDESV (reference sequence). The CDR3 totals 17 residues. CDR3 in DNA: TGTGCCAGCAGCTTCACCGGGACTAGCGGGAGAATAAATGAGCAGTTCTTC. Its protein is CASSFTGTSGRINEQFF.

The rearrangement links TRBV28 to TRBJ1-5; D remains ambiguous. The germline V gene encodes CDR1 MDHEN and CDR2 SYDVKM. Deletions cut 5 bases from V and 9 bases from J, with 11 bases between. This CDR3 has 12 amino acids. The CDR3 bases are TGTGCCAGCAGTACCGAGAGCCGGCCCCAGCATTTT. This sequence encodes CASSTESRPQHF.

There are many counts of this clonotype. J is TRBJ1-3 and V is TRBV20-1; D is uncertain. The V end lost 2 bases, the J end lost 2 bases, and 7 bases lay between the germline ends. This CDR3 has 13 residues. Germline CDR1 is DFQATT and CDR2 is SNEGSKA (reference sequence). Here the CDR3 reads CSARLVAGNTIYF. The CDR3, as DNA: TGCAGTGCTAGACTAGTAGCTGGAAACACCATATATTTT.

This clonotype was counted between two and nine times. The gene calls are TRBV28 and TRBJ1-2, with a possible D match to TRBD1 (6 bases). V was trimmed by 3 bases and J by 4 bases, leaving 15 bases between them. Germline CDR1 MDHEN, CDR2 SYDVKM. The CDR3 totals 15 residues. CDR3 sequence: CASSLAAGAAYGYTF. The DNA for the CDR3 is TGTGCCAGCAGTTTGGCGGCAGGGGCGGCCTATGGCTACACCTTC.

The V gene is TRBV7-2, the J gene TRBJ2-1; D not certain. The germline gives CDR1 SGHTA, CDR2 FQGNSA. CDR3 length: 12 residues. The V end was cut by 5 bases, the J end by 9 bases, with 11 bases between. CDR3 sequence (DNA): TGTGCCAGCAGCCATATATTGGCTGAGCAGTTCTTC. As protein: CASSHILAEQFF.

This clonotype turned up a few times. The chain joins TRBV5-4 to TRBJ2-5, with 8 bases that match TRBD1. Germline CDR1 is SGHNT and CDR2 is YYREEE (reference sequence). Trimming removed 4 bases from V and 3 bases from J; junction bases left unmatched: 5. This CDR3 is built from 14 residues. The CDR3 DNA is TGTGCCAGCAGCGGCCAGGGGGCAGAAGAGACCCAGTACTTC. Amino acids: CASSGQGAEETQYF.

This sequence joins TRBV5-6 and TRBJ2-7; 8 bases agree with TRBD1. Per the germline V gene, CDR1 is SGHDT and CDR2 is YYEEEE. V dropped 9 bases and J dropped 1; count of bases not matched to a gene: 9. This CDR3 is built from 14 residues. This chain's CDR3 is CAMSPGQGSYEQYF. The CDR3 bases are TGTGCCATGAGCCCCGGACAGGGTTCCTACGAGCAGTACTTC.

This clonotype was recorded many times. The chain links TRBV20-1 to TRBJ1-1; D is uncertain. This CDR3 has 15 residues. CDR1 DFQATT and CDR2 SNEGSKA come from the germline V gene (reference sequence). The V end lost 1 base, the J end lost 1 base, and 13 bases lay between the germline ends. In nucleotides, the CDR3 is TGCAGTGCTAGAGGTGCATCCCGGGGGAACACTGAAGCTTTCTTT. Translation gives CSARGASRGNTEAFF.

The V call is TRBV6-2 or TRBV6-3, the J call TRBJ2-3, with TRBD2 matching 13 bases. Losses at the gene ends were 2 bases for V and 10 bases for J; bases not matched to a gene: 9. The CDR3 extends over 16 amino acids. CDR1 MNHEY and CDR2 SVGEGT come from the germline V gene. The CDR3 DNA follows: TGTGCCAGCAGTTACGCCGGGACTAGCGGGAAGAGGGCGCAGTATTTT. Translated, it gives CASSYAGTSGKRAQYF.

J is TRBJ1-1 and V is TRBV7-9; no clear D gene. The CDR3 totals 12 residues. Trimming took off 3 bases at V and 8 bases at J, with 10 bases between the two ends. Per germline, CDR1 SEHNR and CDR2 FQNEAQ (reference sequence). Here the CDR3 reads CASSLVISEAFF. CDR3 nucleotide sequence: TGTGCCAGCAGCTTGGTCATATCCGAAGCTTTCTTT.

The chain has TRBV6-2 or TRBV6-3 and TRBJ1-2, with D hard to call. CDR3 length: 15 amino acids. Germline loops: CDR1 MNHEY, CDR2 SVGEGT. Trimming removed 0 bases at V and 4 bases at J, with 12 bases between. The CDR3 DNA is TGTGCCAGCAGTTACTCTCGCAGGTTCTTCTATGGCTACACCTTC. It yields the protein CASSYSRRFFYGYTF.

The sample holds many counts of this clonotype. V gene TRBV27 combines with J gene TRBJ2-7; 7 bases align to TRBD1. The CDR3 is made up of 14 amino acids. CDR1 MNHEY and CDR2 SMNVEV come from the germline V gene (reference sequence). Losses at the gene ends were 6 bases for V and 2 bases for J; bases not matched to a gene: 7. The CDR3 reads CASRSPTGPYEQYF. In DNA form, the CDR3 reads TGTGCCAGCAGGAGCCCGACAGGGCCCTACGAGCAGTACTTC.